One T cell receptor beta chain is described in this entry. The missing CDR3 end, 3 residues past where the read stops, is filled in from the germline J gene. This record belongs to a study of T cells in women clearing cervical HPV infection. Study as a whole: Controls were women whose single incident HPV16 infection cleared within 12 months without precancer or cancer. Blood came at first lesion visit for cases, post-clearance for controls.

CDR3 length: 15 residues. Germline-derived CDR1 and CDR2 are SQVTM and ANQGSEA. V was clipped by 5 bases and J by 0 bases, with 16 bases between them. Genomic DNA, averaging around 1,200 ng per sample, yielded TCR beta CDR3 via immunoSEQ. Measured with immunoSEQ multiplex PCR; TCRdb has only the in-frame clones, and not every one. The sample has tens of thousands of clones. Sequenced material: blood buffy coat. The chain recombines TRBV29-1 with TRBJ1-1, with a possible D match to TRBD1 (5 bases). The clonotype comes from a woman aged 18-70 years with a cervical HPV16 infection that either progressed to CIN3+ or cleared (not recorded which). The CDR3 here is CSVMKTAQMNTEAFF. The CDR3 bases that were read are TGCAGCGTTATGAAGACAGCTCAAATGAACACTGAA.